This note documents a single T cell receptor beta chain sequence. No antigen is known for it. The sample belongs to a study of cytomegalovirus exposure and HLA in healthy donors. Study outcomes and limitations: As was reported, the classifier diagnosed cytomegalovirus status with high specificity and sensitivity. Rarity held for most TCR sequences, but there were some public TCRs that occurred in many donors. Three chains linked to CMV were shown in vitro to be specific for CMV antigens. A list of roughly 160 TCR beta chains associated with cytomegalovirus was given.

This CDR3 is 17 amino acids long. V was clipped by 6 bases and J by 4 bases, with 22 bases between them. CDR1 MDHEN and CDR2 SYDVKM come from the germline V gene. The protocol was immunoSEQ multiplex PCR, while the TCRdb copy is restricted to in-frame clones and leaves out a portion. The table lists some 160,000 clones, 88% of them singletons. The sequence was obtained from a man between 18 and 35 years old in good health and CMV-seronegative. The V call is TRBV28, the J call TRBJ1-5; a possible D gene is TRBD1 (6 bases). The source material was PBMCs. CDR3 sequence (DNA): TGTGCCAGCAGCCGACCCTGGGGGACACTGAAGAATCAGCCCCAGCATTTT. Translated, it gives CASSRPWGTLKNQPQHF.